This is a list of T cell receptor beta chains from one sample in a study of control samples from healthy donors and cancer patients. Only in-frame clones appear in the TCRdb table, and some are missing; sequencing was by immunoSEQ multiplex PCR. The table includes over 100,000 clones, over 75% detected once. Material for sequencing was blood. The origin of the receptors is a middle-aged man in good health. CDR3s include the opening cysteine and the closing phenylalanine or tryptophan. Each record gives: D gene, V gene, CDR3 length, J gene, clone size, CDR3 DNA, CDR3 protein. D genes are given only for firm matches. Clone size is given for some rows only: seen once, a few or many times, or a class if the clone is expanded.

>TRBD2|TRBV5-1|14|TRBJ2-1|-
TGCGCCAGCAGCCAGACTAGCGCAAGTAATGAGCAGTTCTTC
CASSQTSASNEQFF
>-|TRBV14|16|TRBJ2-7|-
TGTGCCAGCAGCCGAGGAGCGACAGCCAAAGACTACGAGCAGTACTTC
CASSRGATAKDYEQYF
>-|TRBV5-1|13|TRBJ1-1|-
TGCGCCAGCAAATTAAGCAGGATCAATGAAGCTTTCTTT
CASKLSRINEAFF
>-|TRBV20-1|10|TRBJ2-3|-
TGCAGTGCAAGGGGTGATACGCAGTATTTT
CSARGDTQYF
>TRBD1|TRBV27|14|TRBJ2-1|-
TGTGCCAGCACTACCGACAGGGCTTACAATGAGCAGTTCTTC
CASTTDRAYNEQFF
>-|TRBV7-7|13|TRBJ2-5|-
TGTGCTAGCAGCTTCGGATTCCAAGAGACCCAGTACTTC
CASSFGFQETQYF
>-|TRBV6-5|14|TRBJ2-2|-
TGTGCCAGCAGTTATGCTTCGGGAACCGGGGAGCTGTTTTTT
CASSYASGTGELFF
>-|TRBV7-7|15|TRBJ1-3|-
TGTGCTAGCAGCGCAGACATCGGCAGTGGAAACACCATATATTTT
CASSADIGSGNTIYF
>-|TRBV2|15|TRBJ2-7|-
TGTGCCAGCAAATGGGACACCCTGAGGGGCTACGAGCAGTACTTC
CASKWDTLRGYEQYF
>-|TRBV11-2|13|TRBJ2-3|-
TGTGCCAGCAGCTCCGTAGCATATGATACGCAGTATTTT
CASSSVAYDTQYF
>-|TRBV12-3/TRBV12-4|13|TRBJ2-7|-
TGTGCCAGCAGATCGGGCCGGGCTCACGAGCAGTACTTC
CASRSGRAHEQYF
>-|TRBV3-1/TRBV3-2|14|TRBJ2-1|few
TGTGCCAGCAGCCCTCTGACCTCCTACAATGAGCAGTTCTTC
CASSPLTSYNEQFF
>-|TRBV29-1|13|TRBJ1-3|-
TGCAGCGTCGCGGACTTGTCGGGAGACACCATATATTTT
CSVADLSGDTIYF
>TRBD1|TRBV4-1|16|TRBJ2-3|once
TGCGCCAGCAGCCAGGGACAGGGATCGAGCACAGATACGCAGTATTTT
CASSQGQGSSTDTQYF
>-|TRBV5-1|14|TRBJ1-2|-
TGCGCCAGCAGCTTGGAATCACCTAACTATGGCTACACCTTC
CASSLESPNYGYTF
>TRBD1|TRBV19|13|TRBJ1-3|-
TGTGCCAGTACACAGGGGGTTCGGAACACCATATATTTT
CASTQGVRNTIYF
>-|TRBV5-1|11|TRBJ2-1|-
TGCGCCAGCAGCTTGTACAATGAGCAGTTCTTC
CASSLYNEQFF
>-|TRBV2|11|TRBJ2-7|-
TGTGCCAGCAGTGCTCCAAAAGGGCAGTACTTC
CASSAPKGQYF
>-|TRBV5-1|12|TRBJ1-1|once
TGCGCCAGCAGCTTGCAGAACACTGAAGCTTTCTTT
CASSLQNTEAFF
>-|TRBV5-5|16|TRBJ1-2|-
TGTGCCAGCAGCCTGGACGGTTTTGGGCTGGAGGGTGGCTACACCTTC
CASSLDGFGLEGGYTF
>-|TRBV6-5|15|TRBJ2-5|-
TGTGCCAGCAGCCCACGGACGGCGGTCGGAGAGACCCAGTACTTC
CASSPRTAVGETQYF
>-|TRBV9|16|TRBJ2-2|-
TGTGCCAGCAGCGTAGGAAAAGCGCTTAACACCGGGGAGCTGTTTTTT
CASSVGKALNTGELFF
>-|TRBV7-2|13|TRBJ2-1|-
TGTGCCAGCGCGGGGTCCTTCTACAATGAGCAGTTCTTC
CASAGSFYNEQFF
>-|TRBV19|14|TRBJ1-1|once
TGTGCCAGTACCCCCACAGGAGTGAACACTGAAGCTTTCTTT
CASTPTGVNTEAFF
>TRBD1|TRBV5-5|17|TRBJ2-5|-
TGTGCCAGCAGCCGACGAAGACACGACAGGGGAGGAGAGACCCAGTACTTC
CASSRRRHDRGGETQYF
>TRBD1|TRBV6-6|12|TRBJ1-5|-
TGTGCCAGCGGGACAGGGAATCAGCCCCAGCATTTT
CASGTGNQPQHF
>TRBD1|TRBV30|15|TRBJ1-2|-
TGTGCCTGGAGAGCCGGGACAGGCGGGGTACGGGGCTACACCTTC
CAWRAGTGGVRGYTF
>TRBD1|TRBV10-3|12|TRBJ1-1|-
TGTGCCATCGGACAGGGCCGAGAGGGAGCTTTCTTT
CAIGQGREGAFF
>-|TRBV5-1|16|TRBJ1-3|-
TGCGCCAGCAGCTTAGCCCCGTTGCAGTCTGGAAACACCATATATTTT
CASSLAPLQSGNTIYF
>TRBD1|TRBV5-4|15|TRBJ2-1|-
TGTGCCAGCAGCTTCGACAGGGGGAGTAACAATGAGCAGTTCTTC
CASSFDRGSNNEQFF
>-|TRBV5-4|15|TRBJ2-1|-
TGTGCCAGCAGCTCGGACGTCAGCTCCTACAATGAGCAGTTCTTC
CASSSDVSSYNEQFF
>TRBD1|TRBV9|14|TRBJ2-7|-
TGTGCCAGCAGCGTAGCTGACAGGGGGTACGAGCAGTACTTC
CASSVADRGYEQYF
>-|TRBV5-5|17|TRBJ1-5|-
TGTGCCAGCAGCTTGAACGGCCAGGTGGCCGGCAATCAGCCCCAGCATTTT
CASSLNGQVAGNQPQHF
>-|TRBV3-1/TRBV3-2|11|TRBJ1-1|-
TGTGCCAGCAGCCAGTTCAGTCGAGCTTTCTTT
CASSQFSRAFF
>-|TRBV28|13|TRBJ2-3|-
TGTGCCAGCTGCTCAGGGAGCACAGATACGCAGTATTTT
CASCSGSTDTQYF
>-|TRBV5-6|12|TRBJ1-5|-
TGTGCCAGCAGCTTGGGCAGTCAGCCCCAGCATTTT
CASSLGSQPQHF
>-|TRBV2|13|TRBJ1-5|-
TGTGCCAGCAGTGTGGGGGGGAATCAGCCCCAGCATTTT
CASSVGGNQPQHF
>-|TRBV9|15|TRBJ1-4|few
TGTGCCAGCAGCTTAAACGGGTGGGCCACCGAAAAACTGTTTTTT
CASSLNGWATEKLFF
>TRBD2|TRBV3-1/TRBV3-2|16|TRBJ2-1|-
TGTGCCAGCAGTACTTTAGCTAGCGGGGGGACCGGTGAGCAGTTCTTC
CASSTLASGGTGEQFF
>-|TRBV11-2|13|TRBJ1-2|-
TGTGCCAGCAGCCCGGACGGTAACTATGGCTACACCTTC
CASSPDGNYGYTF
>TRBD1|TRBV19|14|TRBJ2-7|-
TGTGCCAGTAGTGCGGGACAGGGCCCACGCGAGCAGTACTTC
CASSAGQGPREQYF
>-|TRBV9|14|TRBJ2-5|-
TGTGCCAGCAGCAAAGAGGCTGCGTGGGAGACCCAGTACTTC
CASSKEAAWETQYF